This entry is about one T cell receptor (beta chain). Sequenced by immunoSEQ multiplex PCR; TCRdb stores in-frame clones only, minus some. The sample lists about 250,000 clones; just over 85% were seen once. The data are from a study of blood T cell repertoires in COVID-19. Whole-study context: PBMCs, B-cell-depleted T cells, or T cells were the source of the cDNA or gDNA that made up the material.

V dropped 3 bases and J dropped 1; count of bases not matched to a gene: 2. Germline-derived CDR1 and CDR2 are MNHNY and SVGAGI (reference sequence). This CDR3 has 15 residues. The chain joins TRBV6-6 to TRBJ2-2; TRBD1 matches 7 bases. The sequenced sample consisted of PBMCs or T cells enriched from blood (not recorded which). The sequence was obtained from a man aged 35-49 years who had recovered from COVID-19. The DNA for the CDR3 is TGTGCCAGCAGTTATCGACAGGGGAACACCGGGGAGCTGTTTTTT. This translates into CASSYRQGNTGELFF.